These 17 T cell receptor beta chains came from one sample sequenced in a study of immune evolution from preneoplasia to lung adenocarcinoma. Profiled with immunoSEQ multiplex PCR; TCRdb holds only in-frame clones, not every one. The data contain about 9,600 clones, approximately 85% of them singletons. Sequencing was performed on FFPE minimally invasive lung adenocarcinoma tissue. The receptors were sampled from a person between 65 and 80 years old with lung adenocarcinoma.

The CDR3 DNA follows: TGTGCCAGCAGTTACGCGCAGGCCTACGAGCAGTACTTC. Translated: CASSYAQAYEQYF. The chain carries TRBV6-6 and TRBJ2-7; D is unresolved. V shed 2 bases and J shed 2 bases, with 7 bases lying between them. Per germline, CDR1 MNHNY and CDR2 SVGAGI (reference sequence). The CDR3 is made up of 13 amino acids.

This chain joins TRBV7-2 and TRBJ1-6; tentatively, D is TRBD1 (6 bases). Germline V gene data show CDR1 as SGHTA and CDR2 as FQGNSA. V lost 3 bases, J lost 5 bases, and 11 bases lay in between. The CDR3 totals 15 residues. In nucleotides, the CDR3 is TGTGCCAGCAGCTTGAACAGGGTACATAATTCACCCCTCCACTTT. Translated, it gives CASSLNRVHNSPLHF.

The rearrangement links TRBV5-5 to TRBJ2-6, with D hard to call. CDR3 length equals 15 residues. Germline-derived CDR1 and CDR2 are SGHKS and YYEKEE (reference sequence). V was trimmed by 6 bases and J by 0 bases, leaving 10 bases between them. The CDR3 DNA reads as TGTGCCAGCATCCAGAGGAGCTCTGGGGCCAACGTCCTGACTTTC. Translation: CASIQRSSGANVLTF.

The gene calls are TRBV7-9 and TRBJ2-7, with 7 bases matching TRBD1. This CDR3 has 13 amino acids. V was clipped by 1 base and J by 3 bases; unmatched bases: 0. CDR1 is SEHNR and CDR2 is FQNEAQ in the germline V gene (reference sequence). The CDR3 sequence: CASSLGDSYEQYF. CDR3 sequence (DNA): TGTGCCAGCAGCTTAGGGGACAGCTACGAGCAGTACTTC.

This chain links TRBV5-4 with TRBJ2-1; D is ambiguous. The CDR3 is 16 residues long. CDR1 is SGHNT, CDR2 YYREEE, per germline (reference sequence). Trimming stripped 1 base from V and 6 bases from J, with 17 bases between. The CDR3 spells CASSLPPIRSGNEQFF. CDR3 nucleotide sequence: TGTGCCAGCAGCTTGCCGCCTATAAGAAGTGGCAATGAGCAGTTCTTC.

The gene calls are TRBV19 and TRBJ2-6; 7 positions match TRBD1. This CDR3 comprises 14 residues. The V gene's germline CDR1 is LNHDA and CDR2 SQIVND (reference sequence). With V trimmed by 6 bases and J by 2 bases, 1 base remained unmatched. In DNA, the CDR3 is TGTGCCAGTAGAGACAGGGCTGGGGCCAACGTCCTGACTTTC. Amino acids: CASRDRAGANVLTF.

CDR3 nucleotides: TGTGCCAGCTCACCATTGGAGACAGGGATCTTCACTGAAGCTTTCTTT. Its translation is CASSPLETGIFTEAFF. This chain joins TRBV18 and TRBJ1-1, with TRBD1 identical over 7 bases. CDR3 length: 16 amino acids. The ends lost 2 bases at V and 4 bases at J; junction bases unmatched: 10. CDR1 KGHSH and CDR2 LQKENI come from the germline V gene.

V gene TRBV7-8 combines with J gene TRBJ2-1, with 13 bases matching TRBD2. Germline assignment: CDR1 SGHVS and CDR2 FQNEAQ. CDR3 length: 15 amino acids. V gave up 4 bases and J gave up 10 bases; unmatched junction bases: 7. In nucleotides, the CDR3 is TGTGCCAGCAGCTCCGGGACTAGCGGGGATCGAGAGCAGTTCTTC. Translation gives CASSSGTSGDREQFF.

The gene calls are TRBV19 and TRBJ1-1, with D possibly TRBD1 on 5 matching bases. V was clipped by 1 base and J by 7 bases, with 10 bases between them. The CDR3 is 13 amino acids. CDR1 LNHDA and CDR2 SQIVND come from the germline V gene (reference sequence). The CDR3 here is CASSIGRQLEAFF. CDR3 nucleotides: TGTGCCAGTAGTATAGGTCGACAGCTTGAAGCTTTCTTT. Based on the CDR3 plus reference TRBV19 and TRBJ1-1, the full variable domain is DGGITQSPKYLFRKEGQNVTLSCEQNLNHDAMYWYRQDPGQGLRLIYYSQIVNDFQKGDIAEGYSVSREKKESFPLTVTSAQKNPTAFYLCASSIGRQLEAFFGQGTRLTVV.

V is TRBV7-8 and J is TRBJ2-7; perhaps TRBD1 as D (5 bases). This CDR3 is 13 amino acids long. The germline gives CDR1 SGHVS, CDR2 FQNEAQ. The V end was cut by 3 bases, the J end by 2 bases, with 8 bases between. This chain's CDR3 is CASSLDTTYEQYF. In DNA, the CDR3 is TGTGCCAGCAGCTTGGACACCACCTACGAGCAGTACTTC.

The chain employs TRBV6-1 and TRBJ1-5, with TRBD1 identical over 7 bases. The length of the CDR3 is 14 residues. V dropped 8 bases and J dropped 1; count of bases not matched to a gene: 5. Germline V gives CDR1 MNHNS, CDR2 SASEGT. In DNA, the CDR3 is TGTGCCAGCCAGGGGGATAGCAGCAATCAGCCCCAGCATTTT. Its translation is CASQGDSSNQPQHF.

The chain uses TRBV6-6 and TRBJ1-1; D unclear. Germline-derived CDR1 and CDR2 are MNHNY and SVGAGI (reference sequence). The CDR3 consists of 13 residues. The germline V and J ends were trimmed by 2 bases and 3 bases, with 7 bases remaining between them. The CDR3 is CASSYRVDTEAFF. The CDR3 region has the DNA TGTGCCAGCAGTTACAGGGTTGACACTGAAGCTTTCTTT.

The rearrangement joins TRBV5-1 to TRBJ1-1; unclear D gene. The germline V gene encodes CDR1 SGHRS and CDR2 YFSETQ. This CDR3 comprises 15 residues. The V end lost 0 bases, the J end lost 1 base, and 10 bases lay between the germline ends. The CDR3 reads CASSLGGTANTEAFF. The CDR3, as DNA: TGCGCCAGCAGCTTGGGTGGCACAGCGAACACTGAAGCTTTCTTT. The full variable domain, with the rest looked up from reference TRBV5-1 and TRBJ1-1, is KAGVTQTPRYLIKTRGQQVTLSCSPISGHRSVSWYQQTPGQGLQFLFEYFSETQRNKGNFPGRFSGRQFSNSRSEMNVSTLELGDSALYLCASSLGGTANTEAFFGQGTRLTVV.

This chain connects TRBV4-1 to TRBJ1-1; maybe TRBD1 (5 bases). CDR3 length: 15 residues. Trimming removed 0 bases at V and 4 bases at J, with 12 bases between. Germline V lookup: CDR1 MGHRA, CDR2 YSYEKL. This chain's CDR3 is CASSQDQGIGTEAFF. The CDR3 coding sequence is TGCGCCAGCAGCCAAGATCAGGGTATAGGCACTGAAGCTTTCTTT.

The genes are TRBV6-6 and TRBJ1-2, with unresolved D. Germline V gene data show CDR1 as MNHNY and CDR2 as SVGAGI (reference sequence). Deletions cut 5 bases from V and 2 bases from J, with 9 bases between. The CDR3 contains 13 residues. The CDR3 loop is CASSPGVNYGYTF. CDR3 DNA: TGTGCCAGCAGTCCGGGAGTCAACTATGGCTACACCTTC.

As regards this clone: One end of the junction is discordant with germline, which a read error may explain. This chain uses TRBV9 with TRBJ1-5, with unresolved D. Germline V gene sequence: CDR1 SGDLS, CDR2 YYNGEE. The CDR3 extends over 13 amino acids. CDR3 sequence reads: CASSPRPGQLQHF. The CDR3 DNA reads TGTGCCAGCAGCCCCAGACCCGGCCAGCTCCAGCATTTT.

The chain couples TRBV28 to TRBJ1-2; D possibly corresponds to TRBD1 (6 bases). V was cut by 6 bases and J by 4 bases, with 15 bases left in between. Germline lookup yields CDR1 MDHEN and CDR2 SYDVKM. The CDR3 has 14 amino acids. This CDR3 reads CASSSVTGTYGYTF. DNA for the CDR3: TGTGCCAGCAGCTCCGTGACAGGAACCTATGGCTACACCTTC.